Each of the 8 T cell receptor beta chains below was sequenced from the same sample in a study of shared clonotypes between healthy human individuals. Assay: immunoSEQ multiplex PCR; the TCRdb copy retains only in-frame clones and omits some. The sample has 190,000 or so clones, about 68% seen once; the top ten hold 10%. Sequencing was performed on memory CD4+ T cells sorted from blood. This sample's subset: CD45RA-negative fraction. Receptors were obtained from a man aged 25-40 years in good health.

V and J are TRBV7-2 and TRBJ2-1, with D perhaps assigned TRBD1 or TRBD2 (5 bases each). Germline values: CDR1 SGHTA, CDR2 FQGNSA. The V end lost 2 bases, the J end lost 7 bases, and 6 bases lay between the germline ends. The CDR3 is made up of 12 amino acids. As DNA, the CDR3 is TGTGCCAGCAGCTTATGGGGGAATGAGCAGTTCTTC. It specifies CASSLWGNEQFF. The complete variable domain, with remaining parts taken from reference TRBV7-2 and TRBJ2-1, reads GAGVSQSPSNKVTEKGKDVELRCDPISGHTALYWYRQSLGQGLEFLIYFQGNSAPDKSGLPSDRFSAERTGGSVSTLTIQRTQQEDSAVYLCASSLWGNEQFFGPGTRLTVL.

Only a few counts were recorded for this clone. The CDR3 region is CASSWGSYEQYF. DNA of the CDR3: TGTGCCAGCAGCTGGGGTTCTTACGAGCAGTACTTC. The gene calls are TRBV7-8 and TRBJ2-7, with D hard to call. Germline CDR1 reads SGHVS; CDR2 reads FQNEAQ. The CDR3 is 12 amino acids. The V gene lost 4 bases and the J gene lost 4 bases, with 8 bases spanning the gap.

Here the CDR3 reads CASSAPTGGETQYF. The CDR3 nucleotides are TGTGCCAGCAGTGCCCCGACAGGGGGAGAGACCCAGTACTTC. The rearrangement joins TRBV6-1 to TRBJ2-5, with 9 bases aligning to TRBD1. The CDR3 loop spans 14 amino acids. Germline CDR1 MNHNS, CDR2 SASEGT. V gave up 4 bases and J gave up 4 bases; unmatched junction bases: 4.

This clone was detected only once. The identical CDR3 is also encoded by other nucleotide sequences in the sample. The CDR3 loop reads CASSLWGNTEAFF. The CDR3 nucleotides are TGTGCCAGCAGCCTATGGGGGAACACTGAAGCTTTCTTT. This sequence joins TRBV7-3 and TRBJ1-1; D not resolved. Trimming stripped 5 bases from V and 1 base from J, with 8 bases between. The CDR3 length is 13 residues. The germline gives CDR1 SGHTA, CDR2 FQGTGA.

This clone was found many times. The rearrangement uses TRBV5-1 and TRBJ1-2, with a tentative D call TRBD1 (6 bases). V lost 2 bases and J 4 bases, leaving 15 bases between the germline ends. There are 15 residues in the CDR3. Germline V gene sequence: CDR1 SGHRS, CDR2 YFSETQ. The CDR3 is CASSFDGTSFYGYTF. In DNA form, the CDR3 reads TGCGCCAGCAGCTTTGACGGGACATCATTCTATGGCTACACCTTC.

CDR3 coding DNA: TGTGCCAGCAGCTACGGACGTGGGAAAGAGACCCAGTACTTC. It encodes CASSYGRGKETQYF. The chain recombines TRBV5-4 with TRBJ2-5; D is undetermined. The CDR3 extends over 14 amino acids. In germline, CDR1 is SGHNT, CDR2 YYREEE (reference sequence). Trimming shortened V by 3 bases and J by 3 bases, and 12 bases separated the two germline ends.

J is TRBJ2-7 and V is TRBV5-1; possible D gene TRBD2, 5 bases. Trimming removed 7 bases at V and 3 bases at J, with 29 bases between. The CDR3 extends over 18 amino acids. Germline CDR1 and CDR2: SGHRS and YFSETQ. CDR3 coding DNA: TGCGCCAGCCCCTCCTGGCCGTCAGTGTCCAACCGGGGCTACGAGCAGTACTTC. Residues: CASPSWPSVSNRGYEQYF. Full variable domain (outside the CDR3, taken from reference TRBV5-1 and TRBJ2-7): KAGVTQTPRYLIKTRGQQVTLSCSPISGHRSVSWYQQTPGQGLQFLFEYFSETQRNKGNFPGRFSGRQFSNSRSEMNVSTLELGDSALYLCASPSWPSVSNRGYEQYFGPGTRLTVT.

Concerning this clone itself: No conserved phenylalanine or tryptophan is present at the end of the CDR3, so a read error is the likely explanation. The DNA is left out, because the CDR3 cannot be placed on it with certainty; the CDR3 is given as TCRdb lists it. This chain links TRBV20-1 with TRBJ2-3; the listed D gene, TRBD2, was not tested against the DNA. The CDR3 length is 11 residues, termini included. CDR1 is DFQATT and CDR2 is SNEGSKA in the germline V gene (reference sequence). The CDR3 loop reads CSARAGTSGAL.